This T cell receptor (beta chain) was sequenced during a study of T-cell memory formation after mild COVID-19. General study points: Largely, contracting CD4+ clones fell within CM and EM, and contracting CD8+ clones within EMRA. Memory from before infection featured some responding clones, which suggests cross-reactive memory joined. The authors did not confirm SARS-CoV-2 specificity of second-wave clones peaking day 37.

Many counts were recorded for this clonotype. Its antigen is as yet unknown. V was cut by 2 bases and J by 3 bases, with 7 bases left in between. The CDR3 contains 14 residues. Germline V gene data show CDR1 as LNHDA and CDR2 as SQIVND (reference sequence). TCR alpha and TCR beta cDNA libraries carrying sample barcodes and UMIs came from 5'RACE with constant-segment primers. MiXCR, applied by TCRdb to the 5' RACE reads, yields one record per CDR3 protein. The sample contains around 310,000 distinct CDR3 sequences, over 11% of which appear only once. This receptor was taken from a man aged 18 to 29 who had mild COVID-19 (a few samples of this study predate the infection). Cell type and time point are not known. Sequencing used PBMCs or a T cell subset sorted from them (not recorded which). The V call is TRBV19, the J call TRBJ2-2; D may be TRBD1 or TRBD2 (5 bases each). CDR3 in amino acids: CASSIWGYTGELFF. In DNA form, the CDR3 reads TGTGCCAGTAGTATATGGGGGTACACCGGGGAGCTGTTTTTT.